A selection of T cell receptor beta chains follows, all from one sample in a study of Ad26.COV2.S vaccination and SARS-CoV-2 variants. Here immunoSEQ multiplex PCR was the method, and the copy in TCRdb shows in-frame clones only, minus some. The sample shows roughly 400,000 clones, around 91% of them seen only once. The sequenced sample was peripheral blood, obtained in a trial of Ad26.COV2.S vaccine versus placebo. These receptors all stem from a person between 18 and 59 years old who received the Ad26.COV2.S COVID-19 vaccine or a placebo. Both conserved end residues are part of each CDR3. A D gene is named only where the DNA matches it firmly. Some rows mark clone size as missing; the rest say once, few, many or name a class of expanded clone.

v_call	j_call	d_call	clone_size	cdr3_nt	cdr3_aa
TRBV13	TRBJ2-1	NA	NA	TGTGCCAGCAGCTTAGGGGCGGGAACCTCCTACAATGAGCAGTTCTTC	CASSLGAGTSYNEQFF
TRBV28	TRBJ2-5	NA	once	TGTGCCAGCAGTTTACAGGGTGGTAGGTCAGAGACCCAGTACTTC	CASSLQGGRSETQYF
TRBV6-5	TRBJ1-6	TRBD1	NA	TGTGCCAGCAGCCGAGGGACAGTGCACTCACCCCTCCACTTT	CASSRGTVHSPLHF
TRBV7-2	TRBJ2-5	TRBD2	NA	TGTGCCAGCAACCGGGATGGGAGGGGAGAGACCCAGTACTTC	CASNRDGRGETQYF
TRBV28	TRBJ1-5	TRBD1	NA	TGTGCCAGCCGGGGGACAGGGGGCAATCAGCCCCAGCATTTT	CASRGTGGNQPQHF
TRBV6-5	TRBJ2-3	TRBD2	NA	TGTGCCAGCAGTCTAGCGGGAGCGATCACAGATACGCAGTATTTT	CASSLAGAITDTQYF
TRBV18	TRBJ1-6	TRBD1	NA	TGTGCCAGCTCACTCAGGGGACAGGGTCCCAATTCACCCCTCCACTTT	CASSLRGQGPNSPLHF
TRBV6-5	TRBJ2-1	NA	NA	TGTGCCAGCAGCTCCCAACCGGGGTCCTACAATGAGCAGTTCTTC	CASSSQPGSYNEQFF
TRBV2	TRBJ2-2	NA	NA	TGTGCCAGCATTACGACGGTGGGCGGGGAGCTGTTTTTT	CASITTVGGELFF
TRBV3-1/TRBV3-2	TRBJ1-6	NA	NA	TGTGCCAGCAGCCAAGTCGGTTCTAGCTCACCCCTCCACTTT	CASSQVGSSSPLHF
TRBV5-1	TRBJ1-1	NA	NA	TGCGCCAGCAGCGCGAGCGAGCAGTTCACTGAAGCTTTCTTT	CASSASEQFTEAFF
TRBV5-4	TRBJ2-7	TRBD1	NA	TGTGCCAGCAGCGCGGAGTCACAGGGGACCTTTTACGAGCAGTACTTC	CASSAESQGTFYEQYF
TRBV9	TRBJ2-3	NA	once	TGTGCCAGCAGCGTAGCTCACCTCGTCGGCACAGATACGCAGTATTTT	CASSVAHLVGTDTQYF
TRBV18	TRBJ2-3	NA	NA	TGTGCCAGCTCATCAGAGGGGGATACGCAGTATTTT	CASSSEGDTQYF
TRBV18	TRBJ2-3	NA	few	TGTGCCAGCTCACCACCGGGGGTCACAGATACGCAGTATTTT	CASSPPGVTDTQYF
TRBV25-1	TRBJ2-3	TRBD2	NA	TGTGCCACCGGGACTAGCGGGAGTAAGGGCACAGATACGCAGTATTTT	CATGTSGSKGTDTQYF
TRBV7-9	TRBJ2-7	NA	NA	TGTGCCAGCAGCTTAAGCGGGTTTCCGTACGAGCAGTACTTC	CASSLSGFPYEQYF
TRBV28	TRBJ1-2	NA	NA	TGTGCCAGCAGCCTCGGACGGTTCTATGGCTACACCTTC	CASSLGRFYGYTF
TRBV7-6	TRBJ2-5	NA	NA	TGTGCCAGCAGCTTAGACGTGGGTGACTACCAAGAGACCCAGTACTTC	CASSLDVGDYQETQYF
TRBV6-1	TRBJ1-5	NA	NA	TGTGCCAGCAGTGATGGGAGTCGGCCCCAGCATTTT	CASSDGSRPQHF
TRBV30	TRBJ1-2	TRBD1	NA	TGTGCCTGGGGGGGGACAGACTACTATGGCTACACCTTC	CAWGGTDYYGYTF
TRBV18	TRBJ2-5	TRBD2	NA	TGTGCCAGCTCACCCTTCGGCGGGACTAGCGGGAGCGGGACCCAGTACTTC	CASSPFGGTSGSGTQYF
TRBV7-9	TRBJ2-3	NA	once	TGTGCCAGCAGCAAAACCGGGACACACACAGATACGCAGTATTTT	CASSKTGTHTDTQYF
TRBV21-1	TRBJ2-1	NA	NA	TGTGCCAGCAGCAAGTCTGGGCATTCAAGCTCCTACAATGAGCAGTTCTTC	CASSKSGHSSSYNEQFF
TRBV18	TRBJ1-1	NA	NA	TGTGCCAGCTCACCACCGGGACGGAACACTGAAGCTTTCTTT	CASSPPGRNTEAFF
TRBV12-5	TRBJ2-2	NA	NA	TGTGCTAGTGGTTCCCTCGGGGGCGGCCCCCATTGGTACACCGGGGAGCTGTTTTTT	CASGSLGGGPHWYTGELFF
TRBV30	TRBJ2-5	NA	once	TGTGCCTGGAGTGTGCAGCAAGAGACCCAGTACTTC	CAWSVQQETQYF
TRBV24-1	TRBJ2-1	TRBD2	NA	TGTGCCACCAGTCCGCAGCGGGGCTACAACAATGAGCAGTTCTTC	CATSPQRGYNNEQFF
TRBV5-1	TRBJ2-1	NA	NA	TGCGCCAGCAGTGCAGGCCTCTCCTACAATGAGCAGTTCTTC	CASSAGLSYNEQFF
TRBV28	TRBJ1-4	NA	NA	TGTGCCAGCAGTTCCCCGTCCGGTCCAACTAATGAAAAACTGTTTTTT	CASSSPSGPTNEKLFF
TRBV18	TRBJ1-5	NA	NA	TGTGCCAGCTCACCAAGCGTTGATCAGCCCCAGCATTTT	CASSPSVDQPQHF
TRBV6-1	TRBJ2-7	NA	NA	TGTGCCAGCAGTGACCTGGGGATTTACGAGCAGTACTTC	CASSDLGIYEQYF
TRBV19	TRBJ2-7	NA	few	TGTGCCAGTAGTTCGCCGGACTCAGCCTACGAGCAGTACTTC	CASSSPDSAYEQYF
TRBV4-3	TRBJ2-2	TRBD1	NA	TGCGCCAGCAGCGGTTCGGACAGGGGGAACACCGGGGAGCTGTTTTTT	CASSGSDRGNTGELFF
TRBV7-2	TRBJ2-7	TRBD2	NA	TGTGCCAGCAGCTTACCCAAGACTAGCGGAGCCTACGAGCAGTACTTC	CASSLPKTSGAYEQYF
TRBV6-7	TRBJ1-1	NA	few	TGTGCCAGCCACCCTCCTGCCGGGGATGGGAACACTGAAGCTTTCTTT	CASHPPAGDGNTEAFF
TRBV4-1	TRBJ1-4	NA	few	TGCGCCAGCAGCCAAGGGATACGTAATGAAAAACTGTTTTTT	CASSQGIRNEKLFF
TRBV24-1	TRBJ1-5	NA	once	TGTGCCACCAGTTCCCCTGGAGAGCCCCAGCATTTT	CATSSPGEPQHF
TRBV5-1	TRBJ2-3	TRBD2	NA	TGCGCCAGCAGCTTGCCTGGAGCTAGCGGGAGCACAGATACGCAGTATTTT	CASSLPGASGSTDTQYF
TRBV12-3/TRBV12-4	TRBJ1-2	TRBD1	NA	TGTGCCAGCAGTCAAGGACAGGGGGTAGGCTACACCTTC	CASSQGQGVGYTF
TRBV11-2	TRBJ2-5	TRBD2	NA	TGTGCCAGCAGCTTCACCGGGACTAGTCAAGAGACCCAGTACTTC	CASSFTGTSQETQYF
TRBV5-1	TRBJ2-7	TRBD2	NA	TGCGCCAGCCCCCGACTAGCGGTAACCTACGAGCAGTACTTC	CASPRLAVTYEQYF
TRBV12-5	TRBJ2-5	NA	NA	TGTGCGGTCAACCGGCGGAAAGAGACCCAGTACTTC	CAVNRRKETQYF
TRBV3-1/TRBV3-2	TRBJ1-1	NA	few	TGTGCCAGCAGCCAAGGGCGGCTTCGAAGTTATGAAGCTTTCTTT	CASSQGRLRSYEAFF
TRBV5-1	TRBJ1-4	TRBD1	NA	TGCGCCTGCAAGACAGGGACAACTAATGAAAAACTGTTTTTT	CACKTGTTNEKLFF
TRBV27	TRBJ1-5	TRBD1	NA	TGTGCCAGCAGCCGACAGGGGGCTAATCAGCCCCAGCATTTT	CASSRQGANQPQHF
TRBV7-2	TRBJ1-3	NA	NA	TGTGCCAGCAGCTTACGGAGGGGAAACACCATATATTTT	CASSLRRGNTIYF
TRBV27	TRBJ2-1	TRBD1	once	TGTGCCAGCAGCCGGGCAAGGGGGCTTTCGTTCAATGAGCAGTTCTTC	CASSRARGLSFNEQFF
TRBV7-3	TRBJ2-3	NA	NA	TGTGCCAGCAGCACTAGGCTAGGAGAAGTCACAGATACGCAGTATTTT	CASSTRLGEVTDTQYF
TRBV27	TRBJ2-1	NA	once	TGTGCCAGCAGTTTATCCCCCCCGGGCAGCTCCTACAATGAGCAGTTCTTC	CASSLSPPGSSYNEQFF
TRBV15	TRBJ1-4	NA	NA	TGTGCCACCAGCAGGGACAGAAATAATGAAAAACTGTTTTTT	CATSRDRNNEKLFF
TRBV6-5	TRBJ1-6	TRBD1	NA	TGTGCCAGCAGAGACGGGACAGGGACGCTCCGGGCCCTCCACTTT	CASRDGTGTLRALHF
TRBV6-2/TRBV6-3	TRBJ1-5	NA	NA	TGTGCCAGCAGCCGGGGGCCGTTGGCTCCCCAGCATTTT	CASSRGPLAPQHF
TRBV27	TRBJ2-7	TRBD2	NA	TGTGCCAGCAGTTTCTCGCTAGCGGGCTATAGCTCCTACGAGCAGTACTTC	CASSFSLAGYSSYEQYF
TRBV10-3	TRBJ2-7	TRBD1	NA	TGTGCCATCAGTAGACAGGGGATGATTTACGAGCAGTACTTC	CAISRQGMIYEQYF
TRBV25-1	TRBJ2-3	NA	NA	TGTGCCAGCAGTGATATCGATCATGGGGATACGCAGTATTTT	CASSDIDHGDTQYF
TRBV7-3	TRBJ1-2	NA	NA	TGTGCCAGCAGCTTACAGGGAGGAAGTGACTACACCTTC	CASSLQGGSDYTF
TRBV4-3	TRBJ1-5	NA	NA	TGCGCCAGCAGCCAAGAAATGACAGCGCGGGGCAATCAGCCCCAGCATTTT	CASSQEMTARGNQPQHF
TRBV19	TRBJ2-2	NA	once	TGTGCCAGTAGTATAGGAAGGGTAGGGCCGAACACCGGGGAGCTGTTTTTT	CASSIGRVGPNTGELFF
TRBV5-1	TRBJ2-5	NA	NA	TGCGCCAGCAGCTTTGGGGGGAGAGAGGAGACCCAGTACTTC	CASSFGGREETQYF